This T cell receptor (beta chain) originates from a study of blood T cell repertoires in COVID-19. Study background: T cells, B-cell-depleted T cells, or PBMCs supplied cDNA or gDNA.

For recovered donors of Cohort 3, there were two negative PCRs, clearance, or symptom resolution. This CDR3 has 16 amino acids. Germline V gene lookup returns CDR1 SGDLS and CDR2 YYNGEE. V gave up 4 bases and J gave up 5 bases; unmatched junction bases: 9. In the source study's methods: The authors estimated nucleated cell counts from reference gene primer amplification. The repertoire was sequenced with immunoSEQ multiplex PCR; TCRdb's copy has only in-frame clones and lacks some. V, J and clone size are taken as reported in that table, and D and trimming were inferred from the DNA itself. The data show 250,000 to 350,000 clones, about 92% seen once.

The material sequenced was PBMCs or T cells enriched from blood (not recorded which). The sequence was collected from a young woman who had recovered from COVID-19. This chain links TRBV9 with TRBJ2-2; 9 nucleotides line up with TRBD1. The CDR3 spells CASSLSRTGETGELFF. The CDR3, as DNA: TGTGCCAGCAGCCTATCAAGGACAGGGGAAACCGGGGAGCTGTTTTTT. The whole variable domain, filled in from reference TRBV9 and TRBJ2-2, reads DSGVTQTPKHLITATGQRVTLRCSPRSGDLSVYWYQQSLDQGLQFLIQYYNGEERAKGNILERFSAQQFPDLHSELNLSSLELGDSALYFCASSLSRTGETGELFFGEGSRLTVL.